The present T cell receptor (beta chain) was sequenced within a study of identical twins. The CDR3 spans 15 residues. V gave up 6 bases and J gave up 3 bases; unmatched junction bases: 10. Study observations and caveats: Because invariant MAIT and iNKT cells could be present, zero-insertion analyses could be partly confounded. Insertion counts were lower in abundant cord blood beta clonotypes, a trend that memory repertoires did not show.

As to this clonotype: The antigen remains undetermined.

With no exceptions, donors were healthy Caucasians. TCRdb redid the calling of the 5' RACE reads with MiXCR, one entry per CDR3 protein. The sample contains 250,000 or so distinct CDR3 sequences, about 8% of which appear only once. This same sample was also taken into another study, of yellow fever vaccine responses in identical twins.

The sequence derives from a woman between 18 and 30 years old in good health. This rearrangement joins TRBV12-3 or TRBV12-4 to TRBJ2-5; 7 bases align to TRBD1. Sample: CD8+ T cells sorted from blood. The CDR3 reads CASSSRDRLKETQYF. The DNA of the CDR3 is TGTGCCAGCAGCTCCCGGGACAGACTAAAAGAGACCCAGTACTTC.